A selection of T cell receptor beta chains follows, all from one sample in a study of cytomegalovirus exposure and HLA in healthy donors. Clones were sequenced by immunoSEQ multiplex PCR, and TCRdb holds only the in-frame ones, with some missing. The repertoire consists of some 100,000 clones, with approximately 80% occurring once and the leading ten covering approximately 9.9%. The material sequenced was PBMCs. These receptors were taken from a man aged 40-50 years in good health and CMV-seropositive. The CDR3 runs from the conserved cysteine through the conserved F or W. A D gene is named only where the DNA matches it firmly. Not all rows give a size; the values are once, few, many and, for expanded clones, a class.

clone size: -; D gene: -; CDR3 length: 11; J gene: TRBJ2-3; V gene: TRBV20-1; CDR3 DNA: TGCAGTGCAGGAGGGTCAGATACGCAGTATTTT; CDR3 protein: CSAGGSDTQYF
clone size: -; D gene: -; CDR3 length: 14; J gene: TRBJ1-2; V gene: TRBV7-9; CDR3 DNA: TGTTCCAGCAGCTTAGTCATCAGGAACTATGGCTACACCTTC; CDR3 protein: CSSSLVIRNYGYTF
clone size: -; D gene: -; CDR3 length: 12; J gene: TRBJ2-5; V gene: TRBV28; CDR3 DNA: TGTGCCAGCAGTATTAACGGACTGGGCCAGTACTTC; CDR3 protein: CASSINGLGQYF
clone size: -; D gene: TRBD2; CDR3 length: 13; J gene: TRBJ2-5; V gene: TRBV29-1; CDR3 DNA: TGCAGCGTTCGGGAGGGACCAGGGGAGACCCAGTACTTC; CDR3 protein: CSVREGPGETQYF
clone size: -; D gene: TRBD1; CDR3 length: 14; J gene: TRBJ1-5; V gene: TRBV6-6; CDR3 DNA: TGTGCCAGCAGCGGACAGGGAGGCAATCAGCCCCAGCATTTT; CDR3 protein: CASSGQGGNQPQHF
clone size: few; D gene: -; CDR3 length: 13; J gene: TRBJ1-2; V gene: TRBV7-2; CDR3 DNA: TGTGCCAGCAGCTTAAGTCCGGGTAGTGGCTACACCTTC; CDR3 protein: CASSLSPGSGYTF
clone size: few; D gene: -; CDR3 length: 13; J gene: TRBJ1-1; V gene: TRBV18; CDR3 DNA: TGTGCCAGCTCGACTGAACAGGGCGGGCGTGCTTTCTTT; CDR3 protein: CASSTEQGGRAFF
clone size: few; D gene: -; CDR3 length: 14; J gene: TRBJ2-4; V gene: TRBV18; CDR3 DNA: TGTGCCAGCTCCCCGCCGGGGACCAAAAACATTCAGTACTTC; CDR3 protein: CASSPPGTKNIQYF
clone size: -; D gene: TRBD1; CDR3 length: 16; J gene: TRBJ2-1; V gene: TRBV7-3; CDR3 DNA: TGTGCCAGCAGCTTAGGGGGACAGGGTCGTTACAATGAGCAGTTCTTC; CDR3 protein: CASSLGGQGRYNEQFF
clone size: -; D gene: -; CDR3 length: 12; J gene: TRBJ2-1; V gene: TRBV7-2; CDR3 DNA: TGTGCCAGCAGCTACCACAGGGATGAGCAGTTCTTC; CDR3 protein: CASSYHRDEQFF
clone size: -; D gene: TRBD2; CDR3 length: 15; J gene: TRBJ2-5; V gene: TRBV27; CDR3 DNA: TGTGCCAGCAGTATGGGACTAGCGGGTGGGGAGACCCAGTACTTC; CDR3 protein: CASSMGLAGGETQYF
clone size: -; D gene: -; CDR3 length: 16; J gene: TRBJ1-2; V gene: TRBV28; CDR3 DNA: TGTGCCAGCCGCCGGGACAAGGGGGTTTCAGGCTATGGCTACACCTTC; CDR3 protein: CASRRDKGVSGYGYTF
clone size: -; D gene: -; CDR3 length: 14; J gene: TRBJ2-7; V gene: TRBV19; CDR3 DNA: TGTGCCAGTAGTATGGACACCCTCTCCTACGAGCAGTACTTC; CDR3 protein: CASSMDTLSYEQYF
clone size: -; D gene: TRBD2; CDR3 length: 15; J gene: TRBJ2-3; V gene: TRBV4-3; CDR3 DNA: TGCGCCAGCAGCCGCTCTAGCGGGAGCACAGATACGCAGTATTTT; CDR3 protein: CASSRSSGSTDTQYF
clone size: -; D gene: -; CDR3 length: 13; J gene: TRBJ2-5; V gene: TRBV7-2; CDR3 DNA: TGTGCCAGCAGCGCGAAAAAGAAAGAGACCCAGTACTTC; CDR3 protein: CASSAKKKETQYF
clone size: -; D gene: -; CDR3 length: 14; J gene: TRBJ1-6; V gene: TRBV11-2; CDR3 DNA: TGTGCCAGCAGCATTTCTCACGCAGTTTCACCCCTCCACTTT; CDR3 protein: CASSISHAVSPLHF
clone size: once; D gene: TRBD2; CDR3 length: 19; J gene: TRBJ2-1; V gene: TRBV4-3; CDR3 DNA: TGCGCCAGCAGCCAAGATTACGGGGCTAGCGGGGGGGCCTACAATGAGCAGTTCTTC; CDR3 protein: CASSQDYGASGGAYNEQFF
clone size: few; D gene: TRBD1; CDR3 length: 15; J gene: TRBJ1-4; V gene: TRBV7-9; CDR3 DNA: TGTGCCAGCAGCAACACGGGACAGCTTAATGAAAAACTGTTTTTT; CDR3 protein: CASSNTGQLNEKLFF
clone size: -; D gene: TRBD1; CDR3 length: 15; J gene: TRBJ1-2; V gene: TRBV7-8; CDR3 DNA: TGTGCCAGCAGCTTAGGGGAGCAGGGGGCCTATGGCTACACCTTC; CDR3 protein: CASSLGEQGAYGYTF
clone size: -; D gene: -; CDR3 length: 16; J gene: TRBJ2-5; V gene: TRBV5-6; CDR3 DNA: TGTGCCAGCAGCTTGGCCGCTTCAGACCCTAGGCGGACCCAGTACTTC; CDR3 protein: CASSLAASDPRRTQYF
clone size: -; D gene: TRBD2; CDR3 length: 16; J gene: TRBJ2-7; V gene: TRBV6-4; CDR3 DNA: TGTGCCAGCAGTGGCTCAGCTAGCGGGGGGGGTTACGAGCAGTACTTC; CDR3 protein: CASSGSASGGGYEQYF
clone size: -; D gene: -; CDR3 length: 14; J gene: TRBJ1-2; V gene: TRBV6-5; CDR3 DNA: TGTGCCAGCAGTTACTCGGCAGGGCAAATCGGCTACACCTTC; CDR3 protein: CASSYSAGQIGYTF
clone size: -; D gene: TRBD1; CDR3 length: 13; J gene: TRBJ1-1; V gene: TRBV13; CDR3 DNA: TGTGCCAGCAGCACCTCAGGGGGCATTGAAGCTTTCTTT; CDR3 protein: CASSTSGGIEAFF
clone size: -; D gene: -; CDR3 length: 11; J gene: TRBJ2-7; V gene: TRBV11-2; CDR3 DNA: TGTGCCAGCAGCTATAGTTACGAGCAGTACTTC; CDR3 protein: CASSYSYEQYF
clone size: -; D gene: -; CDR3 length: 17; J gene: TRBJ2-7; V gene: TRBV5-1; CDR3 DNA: TGCGCCAGCAGCTTGACTCCTGGACAGTTTACCTCCTACGAGCAGTACTTC; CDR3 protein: CASSLTPGQFTSYEQYF
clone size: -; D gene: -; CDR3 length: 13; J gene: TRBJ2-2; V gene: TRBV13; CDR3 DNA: TGTGCCAGCAGCTGGGGGCAAGGCGGGGAGCTGTTTTTT; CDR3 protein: CASSWGQGGELFF
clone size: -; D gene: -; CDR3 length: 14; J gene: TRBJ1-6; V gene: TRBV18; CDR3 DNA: TGTGCCAGCTCACCCCGGGACACAAATTCACCCCTCCACTTT; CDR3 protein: CASSPRDTNSPLHF
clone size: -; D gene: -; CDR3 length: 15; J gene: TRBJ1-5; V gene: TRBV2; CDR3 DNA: TGTGCCAGCAGACAGACAGGCAATAGCAATCAGCCCCAGCATTTT; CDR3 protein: CASRQTGNSNQPQHF
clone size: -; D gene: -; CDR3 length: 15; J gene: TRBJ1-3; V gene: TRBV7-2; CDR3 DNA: TGTGCCAGCAGCCTGAGGGGGATTTCTGGAAACACCATATATTTT; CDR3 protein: CASSLRGISGNTIYF
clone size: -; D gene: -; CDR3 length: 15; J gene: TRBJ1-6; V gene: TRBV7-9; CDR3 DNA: TGTGCCAGCAGCTTAGGGGCCGGTTATAATTCACCCCTCCACTTT; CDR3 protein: CASSLGAGYNSPLHF
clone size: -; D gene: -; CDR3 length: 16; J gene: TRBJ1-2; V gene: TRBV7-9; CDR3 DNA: TGTGCCAGCAGCTTCGGCTCGTATTCGGGTCTCTATGGCTACACCTTC; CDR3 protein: CASSFGSYSGLYGYTF
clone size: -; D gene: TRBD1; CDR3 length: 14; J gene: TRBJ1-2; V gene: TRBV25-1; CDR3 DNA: TGTGCCAGCAGTGAATCAGGGGGGCTATTAGGCTACACCTTC; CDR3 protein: CASSESGGLLGYTF
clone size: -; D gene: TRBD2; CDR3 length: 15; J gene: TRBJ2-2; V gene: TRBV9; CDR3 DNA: TGTGCCAGCAGCGTGAGCGGGGGGGCCCCCGGGGAGCTGTTTTTT; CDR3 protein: CASSVSGGAPGELFF
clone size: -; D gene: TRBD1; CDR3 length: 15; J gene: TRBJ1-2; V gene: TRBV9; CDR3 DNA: TGTGCCAGCAGCAGGACAGGGACGGAATATCATGGCTACACCTTC; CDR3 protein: CASSRTGTEYHGYTF
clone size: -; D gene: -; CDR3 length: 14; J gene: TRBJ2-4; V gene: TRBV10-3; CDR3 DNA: TGTGCCATCAGTGCTTACGGGATTAAAAACATTCAGTACTTC; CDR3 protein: CAISAYGIKNIQYF
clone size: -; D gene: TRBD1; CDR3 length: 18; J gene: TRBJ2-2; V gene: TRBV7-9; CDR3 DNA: TGTGCCAGCAGCTCAGAGACAGGGCCCCTCAGGTGGACCGGGGAGCTGTTTTTT; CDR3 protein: CASSSETGPLRWTGELFF
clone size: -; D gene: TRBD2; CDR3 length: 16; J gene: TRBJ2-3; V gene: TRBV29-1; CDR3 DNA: TGCAGCGAGATCCCGACGGGCGGGGGGGGAACAGATACGCAGTATTTT; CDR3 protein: CSEIPTGGGGTDTQYF
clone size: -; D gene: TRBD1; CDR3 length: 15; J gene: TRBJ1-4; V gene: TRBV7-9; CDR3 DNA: TGTGCCAGCAGACCAAACAGGGGAAAGAATGAAAAACTGTTTTTT; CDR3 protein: CASRPNRGKNEKLFF
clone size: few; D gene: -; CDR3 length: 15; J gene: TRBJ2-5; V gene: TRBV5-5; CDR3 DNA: TGTGCCAGCAGCTTGGCCCAGGGTACCTTCGAGACCCAGTACTTC; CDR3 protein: CASSLAQGTFETQYF
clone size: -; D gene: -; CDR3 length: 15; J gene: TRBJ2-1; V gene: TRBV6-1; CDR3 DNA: TGTGCCAGCAGTGAAGGGACTGGAGAATACAATGAGCAGTTCTTC; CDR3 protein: CASSEGTGEYNEQFF
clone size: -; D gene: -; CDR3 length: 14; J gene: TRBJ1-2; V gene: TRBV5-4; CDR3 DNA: TGTGCCAGCAGCTTGGATCGGGGAGTCGATGGCTACACCTTC; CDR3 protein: CASSLDRGVDGYTF
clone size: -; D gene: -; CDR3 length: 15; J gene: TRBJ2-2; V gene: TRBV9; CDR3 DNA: TGTGCCAGCAGCGTAGACTGGGCCTCCACCGGGGAGCTGTTTTTT; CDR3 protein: CASSVDWASTGELFF
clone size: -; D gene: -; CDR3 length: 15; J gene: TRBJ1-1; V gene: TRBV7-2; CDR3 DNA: TGTGCCAGCAGCTTAGCTCGGCAGGGGAGCACTGAAGCTTTCTTT; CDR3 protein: CASSLARQGSTEAFF
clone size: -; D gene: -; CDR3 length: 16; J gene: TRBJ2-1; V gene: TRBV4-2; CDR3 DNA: TGTGCCAGCAGCCGGGATCTAGCGTCGTCCTACAATGAGCAGTTCTTC; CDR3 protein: CASSRDLASSYNEQFF
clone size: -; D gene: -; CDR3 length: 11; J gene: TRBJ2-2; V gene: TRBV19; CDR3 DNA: TGTGCCAGTAGAAGTAGCCGGGAGCTGTTTTTT; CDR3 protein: CASRSSRELFF
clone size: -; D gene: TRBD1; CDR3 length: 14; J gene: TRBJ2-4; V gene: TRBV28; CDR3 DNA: TGTGCCAGCAGTACCCGACAGGGGGGTAACATTCAGTACTTC; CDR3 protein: CASSTRQGGNIQYF